The clone carrying this T cell receptor beta chain was observed a few times. The data derive from a study of blood T cell repertoires in COVID-19. Study at large: Italy, Spain and the United States were the sources of the convalescent and acute COVID-19 samples. T cells, B-cell-depleted T cells, or PBMCs supplied cDNA or gDNA.

Per the original methods: Estimation of nucleated cell counts relied on the amplification of reference gene primers. Libraries were prepared by immunoSEQ multiplex PCR; TCRdb keeps only in-frame clonotypes and omits some of them. The V and J calls and clone size were taken over from that table, and D and trimming were inferred from the DNA. The sample shows about 84,000 clones, about 86% of them seen only once. The TCR comes from an elderly man with active or convalescent COVID-19. Sequenced input: peripheral blood.

The CDR3 region is CASSDGLGEQYF. The CDR3 DNA sequence: TGTGCCAGCAGTGACGGGCTGGGCGAGCAGTACTTC. J is TRBJ2-7 and V is TRBV6-4; D is ambiguous. Between the trimmed V and J ends, which lost 2 bases and 6 bases, there was a span of 8 bases. Germline V gives CDR1 MRHNA, CDR2 SNTAGT. The CDR3 runs to 12 residues.